What follows is one TCR beta chain and its context. The data are from a study of blood T cell repertoires in COVID-19. Study background: Acute and convalescent COVID-19 samples came from the United States, Italy and Spain. In each case, the material was cDNA or gDNA derived from T cells, B-cell-depleted T cells, or PBMCs.

V was cut by 6 bases and J by 1 base, with 15 bases left in between. The CDR3 totals 15 residues. CDR1 and CDR2 from the germline V gene are MNHEY and SMNVEV (reference sequence). The authors' processing: Amplification of reference gene primers was used by the study to estimate nucleated cell counts. Method: immunoSEQ multiplex PCR; TCRdb's copy keeps in-frame clones and lacks some. V and J calls and clone size are those listed in that table; D and trimming were worked out from the DNA. The sample carries approximately 36,000 clones, roughly 88% recorded once. Sequenced material: peripheral blood. The sequence came from a human donor in a cohort sampled during active COVID-19. The chain joins TRBV27 to TRBJ2-5; D perhaps matches TRBD1 (5 bases). The CDR3 DNA follows: TGTGCCAGCAGGGCCGGATGGGGCTCCCAAGAGACCCAGTACTTC. It yields the protein CASRAGWGSQETQYF.